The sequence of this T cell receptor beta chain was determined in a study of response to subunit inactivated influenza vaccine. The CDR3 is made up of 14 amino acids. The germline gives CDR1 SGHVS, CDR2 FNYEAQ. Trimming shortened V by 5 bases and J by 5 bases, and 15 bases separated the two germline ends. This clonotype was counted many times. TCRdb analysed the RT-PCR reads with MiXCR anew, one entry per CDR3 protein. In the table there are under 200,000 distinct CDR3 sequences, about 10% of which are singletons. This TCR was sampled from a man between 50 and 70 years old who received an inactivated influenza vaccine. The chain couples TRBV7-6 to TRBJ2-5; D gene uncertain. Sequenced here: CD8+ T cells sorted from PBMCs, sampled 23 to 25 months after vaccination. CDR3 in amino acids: CASSQTSPRETQYF. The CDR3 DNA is TGTGCCAGCAGCCAGACCTCGCCAAGGGAGACCCAGTACTTC.